One sample yielded the 7 T cell receptor beta chains listed below, sequenced in a study of blood T cell repertoires in COVID-19. Clones were read by immunoSEQ multiplex PCR, and TCRdb kept only the in-frame ones, dropping some. This sample has roughly 280,000 clones, with roughly 90% found just once. The sample comprised PBMCs or T cells enriched from blood (not recorded which). These receptors all come from a woman between 45 and 65 years old who had recovered from COVID-19.

The chain carries TRBV7-2 and TRBJ1-4; D perhaps matches TRBD1 (6 bases). Germline loops: CDR1 SGHTA, CDR2 FQGNSA. This CDR3 is built from 14 residues. With 2 bases removed from V and 7 bases from J, the gap between germline ends came to 11 bases. CDR3 in DNA: TGTGCCAGCAGCTTAAGCAGGGGCGGTGAAAAACTGTTTTTT. This sequence encodes CASSLSRGGEKLFF.

The chain recombines TRBV2 with TRBJ1-1; no definite D call. V gave up 5 bases and J gave up 3 bases, with 10 bases separating them. The CDR3 runs 13 residues. CDR1 is SNHLY and CDR2 is FYNNEI in the germline V gene. CDR3 nucleotide sequence: TGTGCCAGCAGTTTAGTGAGAGACACTGAAGCTTTCTTT. Its translation is CASSLVRDTEAFF.

This rearrangement joins TRBV19 to TRBJ2-2, with D possibly TRBD1 on 5 matching bases. Germline V lookup: CDR1 LNHDA, CDR2 SQIVND (reference sequence). The CDR3 runs 14 residues. V gave up 5 bases and J gave up 4 bases, with 11 bases separating them. The CDR3 DNA reads TGTGCCAGTAGTTGGGGAAGGGGCACCGGGGAGCTGTTTTTT. It yields the protein CASSWGRGTGELFF. The whole variable domain, remainder taken from reference TRBV19 and TRBJ2-2, is DGGITQSPKYLFRKEGQNVTLSCEQNLNHDAMYWYRQDPGQGLRLIYYSQIVNDFQKGDIAEGYSVSREKKESFPLTVTSAQKNPTAFYLCASSWGRGTGELFFGEGSRLTVL.

In nucleotides, the CDR3 is TGCAGTGCCGCGCTAGCGACAGAGCAGTATTTT. Translating gives CSAALATEQYF. V is TRBV20-1 and J is TRBJ2-3; tentatively, D is TRBD2 (6 bases). CDR3 length equals 11 residues. V lost 6 bases, J lost 11 bases, and 15 bases lay in between. Germline CDR1 is DFQATT and CDR2 is SNEGSKA (reference sequence).

This clone was observed a single time. The chain has TRBV6-5 and TRBJ2-7; no reliable D call. This CDR3 has 12 amino acids. The V gene's germline CDR1 is MNHEY and CDR2 SVGAGI. V was shortened by 0 bases and J by 6 bases, with 6 bases between the two germline ends. The CDR3 sequence is CASSYSSPEQYF. For the CDR3, the DNA is TGTGCCAGCAGTTACTCGAGTCCCGAGCAGTACTTC.

The chain uses TRBV28 and TRBJ1-2; weak D call: TRBD1 (5 bases). The V and J ends lost 8 bases and 5 bases respectively, with 15 bases between them. The CDR3 is made up of 13 amino acids. In germline, CDR1 is MDHEN, CDR2 SYDVKM. In DNA form, the CDR3 reads TGTGCCAGCCTCCAACAGGATCCTTATGGCTACACCTTC. This sequence encodes CASLQQDPYGYTF.

The gene calls are TRBV28 and TRBJ2-2; 8 bases align to TRBD2. CDR3 size: 17 residues. Germline V gives CDR1 MDHEN, CDR2 SYDVKM. The ends lost 7 bases at V and 1 base at J; junction bases unmatched: 11. DNA of the CDR3: TGTGCCAGCACCCCTCCCGACGGGGGGGTGAACACCGGGGAGCTGTTTTTT. This encodes CASTPPDGGVNTGELFF.